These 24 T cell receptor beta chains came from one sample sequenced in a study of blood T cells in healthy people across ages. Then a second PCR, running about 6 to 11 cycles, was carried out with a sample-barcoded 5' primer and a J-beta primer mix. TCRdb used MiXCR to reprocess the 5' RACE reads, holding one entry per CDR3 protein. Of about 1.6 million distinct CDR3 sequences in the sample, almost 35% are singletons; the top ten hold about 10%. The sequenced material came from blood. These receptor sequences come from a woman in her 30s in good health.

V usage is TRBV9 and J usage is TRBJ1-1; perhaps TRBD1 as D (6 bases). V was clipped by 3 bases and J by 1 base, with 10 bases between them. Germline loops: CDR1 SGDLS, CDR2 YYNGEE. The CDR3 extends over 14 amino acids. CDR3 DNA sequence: TGTGCCAGCAGCGGGGGGGGACAGAACACTGAAGCTTTCTTT. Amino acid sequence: CASSGGGQNTEAFF.

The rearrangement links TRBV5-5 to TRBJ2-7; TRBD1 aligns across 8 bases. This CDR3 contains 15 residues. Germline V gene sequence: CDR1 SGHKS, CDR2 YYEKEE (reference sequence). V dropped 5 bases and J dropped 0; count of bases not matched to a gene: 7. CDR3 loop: CASRNYGTGSYEQYF. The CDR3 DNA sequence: TGTGCCAGCAGAAACTACGGGACAGGCTCCTACGAGCAGTACTTC.

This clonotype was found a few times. CDR3 nucleotide sequence: TGCAGTGCTAGAGATGTGGGGGTGGAGACCCAGTACTTC. Residues: CSARDVGVETQYF. The rearrangement links TRBV20-1 to TRBJ2-5; D is tentatively TRBD1 or TRBD2 (5 bases each). CDR1 and CDR2 (germline): DFQATT, SNEGSKA (reference sequence). Between the trimmed V and J ends, which lost 0 bases and 5 bases, there was a span of 10 bases. CDR3 length: 13 residues.

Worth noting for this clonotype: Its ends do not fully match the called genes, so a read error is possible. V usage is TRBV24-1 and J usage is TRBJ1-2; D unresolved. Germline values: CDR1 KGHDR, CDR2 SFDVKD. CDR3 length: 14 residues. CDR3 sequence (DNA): TGTGCCACCAATGATTTTCGAGTGGACTATGGCTACACCTTC. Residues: CATNDFRVDYGYTF.

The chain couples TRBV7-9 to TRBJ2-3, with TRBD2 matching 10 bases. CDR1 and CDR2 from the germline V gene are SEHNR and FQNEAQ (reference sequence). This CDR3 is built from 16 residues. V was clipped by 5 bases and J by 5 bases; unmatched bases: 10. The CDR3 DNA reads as TGTGCCAGCAGCCAGGGGACTAGCGTTGGGAAAGATACGCAGTATTTT. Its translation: CASSQGTSVGKDTQYF.

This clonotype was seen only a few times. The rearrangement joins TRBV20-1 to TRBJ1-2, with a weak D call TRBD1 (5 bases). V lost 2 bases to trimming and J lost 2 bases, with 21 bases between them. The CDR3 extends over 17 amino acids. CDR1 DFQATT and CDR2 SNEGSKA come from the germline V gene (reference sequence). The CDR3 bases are TGCAGTGCTAGATTGGTTGACAGCATGCCCCCCAACTATGGCTACACCTTC. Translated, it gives CSARLVDSMPPNYGYTF.

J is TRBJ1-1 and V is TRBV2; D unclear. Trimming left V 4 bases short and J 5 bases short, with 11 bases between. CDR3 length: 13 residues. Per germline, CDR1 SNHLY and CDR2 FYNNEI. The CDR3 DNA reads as TGTGCCAGCAGTGGATTGGTGGCGACTGAAGCTTTCTTT. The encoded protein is CASSGLVATEAFF.

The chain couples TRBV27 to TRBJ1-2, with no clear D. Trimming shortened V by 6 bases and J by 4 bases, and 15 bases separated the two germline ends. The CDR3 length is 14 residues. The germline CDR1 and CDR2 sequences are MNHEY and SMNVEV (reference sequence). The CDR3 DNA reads TGTGCCAGCAGGGGCGTCGGGCCATCCTATGGCTACACCTTC. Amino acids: CASRGVGPSYGYTF.

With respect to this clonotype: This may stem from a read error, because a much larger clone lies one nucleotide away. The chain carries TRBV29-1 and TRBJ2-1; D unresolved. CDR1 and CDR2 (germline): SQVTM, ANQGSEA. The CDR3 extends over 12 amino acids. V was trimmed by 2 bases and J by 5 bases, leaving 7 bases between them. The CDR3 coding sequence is TGCAGCGTTGAATTGACCGACAATGAGCAGTTCTTC. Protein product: CSVELTDNEQFF.

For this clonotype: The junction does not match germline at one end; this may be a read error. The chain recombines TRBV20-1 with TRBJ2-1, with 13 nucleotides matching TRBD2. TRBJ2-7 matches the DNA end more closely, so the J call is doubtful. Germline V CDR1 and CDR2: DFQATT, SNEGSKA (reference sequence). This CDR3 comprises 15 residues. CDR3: CGARERTSGSYEQYF. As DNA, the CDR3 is TGCGGTGCTAGAGAAAGGACTAGCGGGAGCTACGAGCAGTACTTC.

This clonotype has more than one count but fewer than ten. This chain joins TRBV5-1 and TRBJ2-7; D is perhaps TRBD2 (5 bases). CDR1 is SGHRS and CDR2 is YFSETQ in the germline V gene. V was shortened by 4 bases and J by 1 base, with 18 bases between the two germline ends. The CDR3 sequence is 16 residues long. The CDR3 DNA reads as TGCGCCAGCAGCCCCCCCGGGCTAGCCAAATCCTACGAGCAGTACTTC. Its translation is CASSPPGLAKSYEQYF.

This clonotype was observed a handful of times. CDR3 loop: CASSFGTNYNEQFF. CDR3 DNA sequence: TGTGCCAGTAGTTTCGGGACAAATTACAATGAGCAGTTCTTC. J is TRBJ2-1 and V is TRBV19; D is possibly TRBD1 (6 bases). This CDR3 is 14 amino acids long. Trimming shortened V by 5 bases and J by 4 bases, and 12 bases separated the two germline ends. Germline CDR1 is LNHDA and CDR2 is SQIVND (reference sequence).

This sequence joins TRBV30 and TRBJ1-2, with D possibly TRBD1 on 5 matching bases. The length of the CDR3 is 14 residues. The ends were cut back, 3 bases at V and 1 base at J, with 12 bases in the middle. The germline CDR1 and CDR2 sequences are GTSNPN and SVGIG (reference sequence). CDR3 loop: CAWSPGLNNYGYTF. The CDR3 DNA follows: TGTGCCTGGAGCCCGGGACTGAATAACTATGGCTACACCTTC.

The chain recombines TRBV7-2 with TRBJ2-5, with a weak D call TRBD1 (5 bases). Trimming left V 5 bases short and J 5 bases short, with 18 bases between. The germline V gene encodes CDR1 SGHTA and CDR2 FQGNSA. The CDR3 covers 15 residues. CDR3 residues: CASSQRGRGQETQYF. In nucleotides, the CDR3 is TGTGCCAGCAGCCAACGAGGTAGGGGTCAGGAGACCCAGTACTTC.

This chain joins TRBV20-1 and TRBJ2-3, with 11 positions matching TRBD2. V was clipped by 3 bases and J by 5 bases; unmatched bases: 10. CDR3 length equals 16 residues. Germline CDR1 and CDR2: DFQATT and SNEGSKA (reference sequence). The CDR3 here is CSASDGTSGSIDTQYF. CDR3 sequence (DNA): TGCAGTGCTAGTGACGGGACTAGCGGATCGATAGATACGCAGTATTTT.

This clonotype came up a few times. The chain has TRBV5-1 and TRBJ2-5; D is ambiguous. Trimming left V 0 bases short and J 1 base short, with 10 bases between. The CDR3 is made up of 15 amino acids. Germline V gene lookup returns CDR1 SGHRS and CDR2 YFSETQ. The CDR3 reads CASSLEGTRQETQYF. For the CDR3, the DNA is TGCGCCAGCAGCTTGGAGGGAACTCGCCAAGAGACCCAGTACTTC.

The DNA of the CDR3 is TGTGCCAGCAGCCACCTCCGACTAGCGGGGGGGTTGGAGACCCAGTACTTC. It yields the protein CASSHLRLAGGLETQYF. The chain couples TRBV3-1 to TRBJ2-5, with 14 positions matching TRBD2. Germline CDR1 is LGHDT and CDR2 is YNNKEL (reference sequence). The J segment lost 5 bases and the V segment lost 3 bases, leaving 8 bases of the junction unmatched. This CDR3 has 17 amino acids.

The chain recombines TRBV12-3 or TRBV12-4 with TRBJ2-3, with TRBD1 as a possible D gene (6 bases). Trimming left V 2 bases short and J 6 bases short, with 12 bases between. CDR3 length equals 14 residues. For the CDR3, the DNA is TGTGCCAGCAGTTTATCAGGGGAAGGGGATACGCAGTATTTT. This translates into CASSLSGEGDTQYF.

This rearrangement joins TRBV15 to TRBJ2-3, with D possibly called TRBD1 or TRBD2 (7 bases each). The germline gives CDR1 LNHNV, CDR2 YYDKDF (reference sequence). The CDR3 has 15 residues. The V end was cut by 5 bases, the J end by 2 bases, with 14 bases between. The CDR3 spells CATSGEGAHTDTQYF. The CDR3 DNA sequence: TGTGCCACCAGCGGGGAGGGGGCACACACAGATACGCAGTATTTT.

CDR3 sequence (DNA): TGCAGTGCTAGAGATTTCATCGGGAGGGCCTCAGAGACCCAGTACTTC. It yields the protein CSARDFIGRASETQYF. The V gene is TRBV20-1, the J gene TRBJ2-5, with 8 positions matching TRBD2. CDR3 length equals 16 residues. Germline-derived CDR1 and CDR2 are DFQATT and SNEGSKA (reference sequence). V shed 0 bases, J shed 4 bases, and the junction held 10 bases outside the gene matches.

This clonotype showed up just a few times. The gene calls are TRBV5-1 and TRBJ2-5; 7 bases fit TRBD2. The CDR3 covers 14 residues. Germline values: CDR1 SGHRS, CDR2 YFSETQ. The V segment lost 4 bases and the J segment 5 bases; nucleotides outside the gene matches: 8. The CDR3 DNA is TGCGCCAGCAGCCGGGACTACTCTCTGGAGACCCAGTACTTC. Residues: CASSRDYSLETQYF.

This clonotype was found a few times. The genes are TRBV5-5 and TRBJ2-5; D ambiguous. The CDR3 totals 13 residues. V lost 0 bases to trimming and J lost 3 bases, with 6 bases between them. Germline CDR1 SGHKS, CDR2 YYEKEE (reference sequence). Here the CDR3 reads CASSLGDKETQYF. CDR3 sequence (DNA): TGTGCCAGCAGCTTGGGGGATAAAGAGACCCAGTACTTC.

CDR3 sequence (DNA): TGCAGTGGACAGACCCGGAGCACAGATACGCAGTATTTT. Encoded protein: CSGQTRSTDTQYF. This chain connects TRBV20-1 to TRBJ2-3; tentatively, D is TRBD1 (5 bases). Trimming left V 7 bases short and J 0 bases short, with 11 bases between. CDR1 and CDR2 (germline): DFQATT, SNEGSKA (reference sequence). The CDR3 length is 13 residues.

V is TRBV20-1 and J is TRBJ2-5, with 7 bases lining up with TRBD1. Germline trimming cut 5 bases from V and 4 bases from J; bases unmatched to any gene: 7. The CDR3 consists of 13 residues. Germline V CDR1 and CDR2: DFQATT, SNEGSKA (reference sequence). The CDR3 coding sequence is TGCAGTGCTGCCAACACAGGGGTAGAGACCCAGTACTTC. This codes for CSAANTGVETQYF.